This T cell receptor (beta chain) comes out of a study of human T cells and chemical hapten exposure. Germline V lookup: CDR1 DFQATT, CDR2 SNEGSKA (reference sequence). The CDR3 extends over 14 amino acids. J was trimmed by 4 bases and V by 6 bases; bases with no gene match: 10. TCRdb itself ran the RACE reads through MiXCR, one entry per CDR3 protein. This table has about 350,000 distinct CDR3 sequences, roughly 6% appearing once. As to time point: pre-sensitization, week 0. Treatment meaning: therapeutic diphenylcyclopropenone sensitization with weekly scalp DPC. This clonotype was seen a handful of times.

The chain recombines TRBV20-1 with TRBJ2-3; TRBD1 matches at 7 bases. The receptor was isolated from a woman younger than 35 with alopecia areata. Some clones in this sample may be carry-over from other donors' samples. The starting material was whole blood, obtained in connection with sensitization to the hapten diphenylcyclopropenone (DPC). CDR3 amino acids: CSAWDSRGPDTQYF. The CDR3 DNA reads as TGCAGTGCCTGGGACAGTCGGGGACCAGATACGCAGTATTTT.